This T cell receptor beta chain is drawn from a study of T cells in Graves' hyperthyroidism and ophthalmopathy. TCR beta CDR3 regions were amplified from RNA transcripts. The HTBI set primed first-round TCR CDR3 RT-PCR. Using its own MiXCR run on the multiplex PCR reads, TCRdb lists one record per CDR3 protein. The sample has approximately 570,000 distinct CDR3 sequences, just under 20% seen once. Sequenced input: blood. The TCR sequence derives from a man between 40 and 49 years old with Graves' ophthalmopathy.

CDR3 in DNA: TGTGCCAGCAGTGAGCTCGCTGGCGATGCTTTCTTT. Residues: CASSELAGDAFF. V usage is TRBV6-2 or TRBV6-3 and J usage is TRBJ1-1; D remains ambiguous. V was cut by 5 bases and J by 11 bases, with 15 bases left in between. The CDR3 totals 12 residues. The germline gives CDR1 MNHEY, CDR2 SVGEGT.